The rows below give T cell receptor beta chains drawn from one sample of a study of blood T cell repertoires in COVID-19. TCRdb's table, derived via immunoSEQ multiplex PCR, lists solely in-frame clones and lacks some. The sample has about 380,000 clones; around 91% are singletons. The sample taken for sequencing was peripheral blood. The receptor source for this set is a man younger than 35 with active or convalescent COVID-19. CDR3s leave out the opening cysteine and the closing phenylalanine or tryptophan. Size tells how often a clone was seen (once, few, many) or the class of an expanded clone, and some rows leave it out.

v_call clone_size cdr3_aa
TRBV5-1 once ASSYAGSTGELF
TRBV18 NA ASSPGQGSAEQY
TRBV14 NA ASSPRVNYGYT
TRBV7-9 NA ASSLVSGREEDTQY
TRBV6-5 few ASSKRGAINNEQF
TRBV12-5 NA ASGFSVAREVQETQY
TRBV7-9 few ASSFGTSGNSYEQY
TRBV18 NA ASSPNRVANTGELF
TRBV7-9 NA ASSTTDRGREYEQY
TRBV9 NA ASNSGVNTEAF
TRBV5-1 few ASSLVASSNYGYT
TRBV2 NA ASISKTGANTEAF
TRBV11-2 NA ASSLVGTGLGGYT
TRBV5-4 NA ASSPGGSGNTIY
TRBV19 NA ASSTGLAGPTSTDTQY
TRBV2 once ASNKAGGDYGYT
TRBV27 NA ASSHRGNGLNYGYT
TRBV27 NA ASRTGAGETQY
TRBV5-1 NA ASSQAPRSYNEQF
TRBV7-2 NA ASSPLSETQY
TRBV29-1 NA SVEVGGETQY
TRBV5-6 NA ASSLAWGGPNYGYT
TRBV21-1 NA ASSKVRGQGTHEQY
TRBV3-1/TRBV3-2 NA ASSTGGSGGYEQY
TRBV18 NA ASSTNRESTEAF
TRBV24-1 NA ATSGSSQGNTIY
TRBV23-1 NA ASSNAETQY
TRBV6-8 once ASSRPTLPGLHYEQY
TRBV5-1 NA ASSWGQEGQPQH
TRBV27 NA ASRRTGQETQY
TRBV5-1 NA ASSLSRTSGAQETQY
TRBV6-6 NA ASCRKSGQGAETQY
TRBV28 few ASKEGSYGYT
TRBV30 once AWSVSGAGEQF
TRBV27 once ASSSRGVETQY